This T cell receptor (beta chain) originates from a study of blood T cell repertoires in COVID-19. Study at large: Samples taken during acute and convalescent COVID-19 were collected in the United States, Italy and Spain.

Methods used by the authors: Amplification from reference gene primers served as the basis for estimated nucleated cell counts. Profiling relied on immunoSEQ multiplex PCR, and the TCRdb table lists in-frame clones only, not all of them. That table furnishes V, J and clone size, whereas the DNA furnished D and trimming. Of 250,000 to 350,000 clones in the sample, about nine tenths were seen once. This CDR3 region has 15 residues. Trimming left V 5 bases short and J 6 bases short, with 19 bases between. Germline CDR1 MNHEY, CDR2 SMNVEV (reference sequence). Specimen: PBMCs or T cells enriched from blood (not recorded which). V gene TRBV27 combines with J gene TRBJ1-1; perhaps TRBD1 as D (6 bases). The source of this sequence is a woman aged 18-29 years who had recovered from COVID-19. The CDR3 region is CASSPRDTWEAEAFF. CDR3 coding DNA: TGTGCCAGCAGTCCAAGGGACACTTGGGAAGCTGAAGCTTTCTTT.